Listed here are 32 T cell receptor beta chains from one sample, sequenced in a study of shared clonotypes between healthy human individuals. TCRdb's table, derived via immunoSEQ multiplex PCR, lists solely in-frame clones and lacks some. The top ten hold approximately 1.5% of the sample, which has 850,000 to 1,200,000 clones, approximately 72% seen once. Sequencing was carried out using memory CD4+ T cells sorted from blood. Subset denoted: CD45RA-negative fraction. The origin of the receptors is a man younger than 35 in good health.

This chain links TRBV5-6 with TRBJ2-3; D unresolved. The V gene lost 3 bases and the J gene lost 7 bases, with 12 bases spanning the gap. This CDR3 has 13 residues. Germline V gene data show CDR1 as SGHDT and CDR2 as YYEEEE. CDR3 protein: CASSSLAPNTQYF. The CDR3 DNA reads TGTGCCAGCAGCTCCCTTGCACCGAATACGCAGTATTTT.

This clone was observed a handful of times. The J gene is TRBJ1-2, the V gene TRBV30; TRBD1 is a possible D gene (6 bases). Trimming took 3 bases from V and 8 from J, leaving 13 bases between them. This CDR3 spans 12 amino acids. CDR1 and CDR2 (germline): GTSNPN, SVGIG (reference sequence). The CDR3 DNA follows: TGTGCCTGGAGGGCACAGGGAAACGGCTACACCTTC. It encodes CAWRAQGNGYTF.

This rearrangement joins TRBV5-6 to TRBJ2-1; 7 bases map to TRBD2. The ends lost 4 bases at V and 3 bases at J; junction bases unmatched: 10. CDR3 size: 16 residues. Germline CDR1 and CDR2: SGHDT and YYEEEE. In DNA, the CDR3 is TGTGCCAGCAGCCCCTCTACCGGGAGGCGCTACAATGAGCAGTTCTTC. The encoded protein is CASSPSTGRRYNEQFF. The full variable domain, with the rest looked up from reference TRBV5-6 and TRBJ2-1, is DAGVTQSPTHLIKTRGQQVTLRCSPKSGHDTVSWYQQALGQGPQFIFQYYEEEERQRGNFPDRFSGHQFPNYSSELNVNALLLGDSALYLCASSPSTGRRYNEQFFGPGTRLTVL.

CDR3 nucleotides: TGTGCCAGCAGCTCCTCCGGACAGGGGTCCTACGAGCAGTACTTC. Its protein product is CASSSSGQGSYEQYF. The chain uses TRBV7-2 and TRBJ2-7, with 9 bases aligning to TRBD1. The CDR3 is 15 residues long. Germline V CDR1 and CDR2: SGHTA, FQGNSA. The junction had 5 bases not matched to a gene; V was cut back by 4 bases and J by 1 base.

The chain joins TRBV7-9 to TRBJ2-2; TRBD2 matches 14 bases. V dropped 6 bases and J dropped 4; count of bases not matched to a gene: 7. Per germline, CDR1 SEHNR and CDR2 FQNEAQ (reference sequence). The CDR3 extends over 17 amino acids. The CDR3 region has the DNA TGTGCCAGCAGGACCGGACTAGCGGGGGGAATCACCGGGGAGCTGTTTTTT. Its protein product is CASRTGLAGGITGELFF.

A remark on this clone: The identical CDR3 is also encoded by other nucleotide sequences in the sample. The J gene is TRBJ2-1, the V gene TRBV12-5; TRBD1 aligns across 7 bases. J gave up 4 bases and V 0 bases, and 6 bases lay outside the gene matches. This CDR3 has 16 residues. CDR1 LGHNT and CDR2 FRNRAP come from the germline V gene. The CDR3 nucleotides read TGTGCTAGTGGTTTGGTACTATCAGGGGGATACAATGAGCAGTTCTTC. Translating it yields CASGLVLSGGYNEQFF.

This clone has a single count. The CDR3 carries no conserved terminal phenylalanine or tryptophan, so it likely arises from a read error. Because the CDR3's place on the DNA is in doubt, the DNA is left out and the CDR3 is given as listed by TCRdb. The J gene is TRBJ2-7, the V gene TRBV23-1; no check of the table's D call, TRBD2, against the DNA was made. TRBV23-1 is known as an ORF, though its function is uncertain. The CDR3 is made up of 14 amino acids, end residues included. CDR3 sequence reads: CASSQALPGLAGGI.

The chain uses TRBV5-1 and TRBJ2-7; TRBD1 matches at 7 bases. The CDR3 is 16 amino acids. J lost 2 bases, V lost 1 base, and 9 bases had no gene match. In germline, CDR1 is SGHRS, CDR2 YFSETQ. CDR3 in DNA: TGCGCCAGCAGCTTGAATCCGGCAGGGGGACCCTACGAGCAGTACTTC. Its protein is CASSLNPAGGPYEQYF.

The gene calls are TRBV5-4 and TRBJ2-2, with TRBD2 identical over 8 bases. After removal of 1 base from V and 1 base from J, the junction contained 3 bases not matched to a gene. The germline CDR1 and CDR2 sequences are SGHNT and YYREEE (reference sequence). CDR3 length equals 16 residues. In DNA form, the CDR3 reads TGTGCCAGCAGCTTGCAGCGGGGGATGAACACCGGGGAGCTGTTTTTT. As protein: CASSLQRGMNTGELFF.

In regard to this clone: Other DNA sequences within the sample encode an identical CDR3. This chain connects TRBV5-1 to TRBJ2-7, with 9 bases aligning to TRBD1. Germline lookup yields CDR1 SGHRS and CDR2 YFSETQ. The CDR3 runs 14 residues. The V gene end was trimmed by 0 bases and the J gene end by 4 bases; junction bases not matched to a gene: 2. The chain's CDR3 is CASSLAGQGYEQYF. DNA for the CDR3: TGCGCCAGCAGCTTGGCGGGACAGGGTTACGAGCAGTACTTC.

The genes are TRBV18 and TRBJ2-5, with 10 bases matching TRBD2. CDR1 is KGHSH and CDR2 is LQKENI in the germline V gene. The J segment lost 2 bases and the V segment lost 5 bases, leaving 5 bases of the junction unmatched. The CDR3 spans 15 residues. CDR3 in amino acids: CASSSRTSGQETQYF. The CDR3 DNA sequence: TGTGCCAGCTCATCGCGGACTAGCGGACAAGAGACCCAGTACTTC.

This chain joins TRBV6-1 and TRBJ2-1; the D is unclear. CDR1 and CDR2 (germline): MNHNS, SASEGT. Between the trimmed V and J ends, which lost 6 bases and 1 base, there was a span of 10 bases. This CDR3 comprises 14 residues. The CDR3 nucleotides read TGTGCCAGCAGCAAAGAAGGGTCCTACAATGAGCAGTTCTTC. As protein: CASSKEGSYNEQFF.

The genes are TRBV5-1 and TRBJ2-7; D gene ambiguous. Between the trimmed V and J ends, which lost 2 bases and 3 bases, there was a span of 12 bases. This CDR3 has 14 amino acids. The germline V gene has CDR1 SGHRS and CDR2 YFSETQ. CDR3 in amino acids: CASSFSGRNYEQYF. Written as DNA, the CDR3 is TGCGCCAGCAGCTTTTCCGGCAGAAACTACGAGCAGTACTTC.

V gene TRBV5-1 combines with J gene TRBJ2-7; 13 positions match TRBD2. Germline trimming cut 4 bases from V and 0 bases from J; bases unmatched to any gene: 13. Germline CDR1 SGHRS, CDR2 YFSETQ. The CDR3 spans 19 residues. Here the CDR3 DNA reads TGCGCCAGCAGCCTCAGAAGGACTAGCGGGAGTGGAAGCTCCTACGAGCAGTACTTC. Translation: CASSLRRTSGSGSSYEQYF.

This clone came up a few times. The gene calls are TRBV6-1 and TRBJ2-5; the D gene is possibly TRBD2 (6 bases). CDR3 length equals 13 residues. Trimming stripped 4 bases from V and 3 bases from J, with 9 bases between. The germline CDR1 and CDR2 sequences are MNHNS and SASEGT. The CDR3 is CASSAGGKETQYF. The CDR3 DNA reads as TGTGCCAGCAGTGCTGGGGGGAAAGAGACCCAGTACTTC.

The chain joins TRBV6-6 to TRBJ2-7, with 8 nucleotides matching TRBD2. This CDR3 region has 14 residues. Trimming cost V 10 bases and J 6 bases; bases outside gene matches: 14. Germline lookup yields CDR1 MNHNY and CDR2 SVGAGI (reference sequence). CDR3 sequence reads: CATEGSGRGVEQYF. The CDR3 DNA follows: TGTGCCACGGAAGGATCGGGGCGGGGGGTCGAGCAGTACTTC.

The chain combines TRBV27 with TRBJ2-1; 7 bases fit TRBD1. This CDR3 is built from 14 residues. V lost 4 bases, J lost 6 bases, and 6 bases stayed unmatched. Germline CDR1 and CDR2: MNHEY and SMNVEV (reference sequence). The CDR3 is CASSSTGWVNEQFF. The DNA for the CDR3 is TGTGCCAGCAGTTCGACAGGGTGGGTCAATGAGCAGTTCTTC.

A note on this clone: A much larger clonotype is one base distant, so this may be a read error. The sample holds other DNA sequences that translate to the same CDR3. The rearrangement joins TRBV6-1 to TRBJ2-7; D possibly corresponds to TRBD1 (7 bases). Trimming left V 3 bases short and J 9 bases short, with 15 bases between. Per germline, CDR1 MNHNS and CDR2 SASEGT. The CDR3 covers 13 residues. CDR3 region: CASSERGSGGQYF. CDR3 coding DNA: TGTGCCAGCAGTGAGCGGGGTTCAGGGGGGCAGTACTTC.

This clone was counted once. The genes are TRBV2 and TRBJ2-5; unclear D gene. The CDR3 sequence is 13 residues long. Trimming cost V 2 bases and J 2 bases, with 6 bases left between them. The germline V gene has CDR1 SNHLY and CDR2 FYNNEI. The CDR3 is CASSEWAQETQYF. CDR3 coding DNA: TGTGCCAGCAGTGAATGGGCTCAAGAGACCCAGTACTTC.

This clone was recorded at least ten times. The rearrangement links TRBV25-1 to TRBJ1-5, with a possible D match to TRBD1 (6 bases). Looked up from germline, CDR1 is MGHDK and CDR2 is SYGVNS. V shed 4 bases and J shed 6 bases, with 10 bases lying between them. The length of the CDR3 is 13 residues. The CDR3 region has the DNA TGTGCCAGCAGTGGGTCGACAGGTCAGCCCCAGCATTTT. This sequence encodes CASSGSTGQPQHF.

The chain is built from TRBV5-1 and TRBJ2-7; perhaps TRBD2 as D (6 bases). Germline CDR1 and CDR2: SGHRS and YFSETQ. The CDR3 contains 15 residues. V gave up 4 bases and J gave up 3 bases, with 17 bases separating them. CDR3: CASSLQGEAYYEQYF. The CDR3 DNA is TGCGCCAGCAGCCTCCAAGGGGAGGCGTACTACGAGCAGTACTTC. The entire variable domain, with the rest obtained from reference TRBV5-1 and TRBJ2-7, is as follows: KAGVTQTPRYLIKTRGQQVTLSCSPISGHRSVSWYQQTPGQGLQFLFEYFSETQRNKGNFPGRFSGRQFSNSRSEMNVSTLELGDSALYLCASSLQGEAYYEQYFGPGTRLTVT.

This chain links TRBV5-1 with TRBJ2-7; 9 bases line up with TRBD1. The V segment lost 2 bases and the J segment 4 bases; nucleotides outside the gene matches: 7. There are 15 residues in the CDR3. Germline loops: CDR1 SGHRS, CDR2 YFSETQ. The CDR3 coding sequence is TGCGCCAGCAGCTTTTCTACAGGGGGCACTTACGAGCAGTACTTC. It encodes CASSFSTGGTYEQYF.

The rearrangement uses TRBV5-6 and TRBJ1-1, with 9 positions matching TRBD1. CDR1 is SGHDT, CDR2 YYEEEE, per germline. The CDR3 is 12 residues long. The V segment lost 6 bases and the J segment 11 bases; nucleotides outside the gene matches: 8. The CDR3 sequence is CASTATGGRAFF. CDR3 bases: TGTGCCAGCACCGCGACAGGGGGTAGGGCTTTCTTT.

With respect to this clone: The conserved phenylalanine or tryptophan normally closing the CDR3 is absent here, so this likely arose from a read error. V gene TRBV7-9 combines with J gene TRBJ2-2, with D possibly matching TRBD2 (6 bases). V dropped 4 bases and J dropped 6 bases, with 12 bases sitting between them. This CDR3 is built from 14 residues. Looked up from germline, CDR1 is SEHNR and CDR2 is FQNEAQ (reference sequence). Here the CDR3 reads CASSSYRLAGELFS. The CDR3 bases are TGTGCCAGCAGCTCCTATCGACTAGCCGGGGAGCTGTTTTCT.

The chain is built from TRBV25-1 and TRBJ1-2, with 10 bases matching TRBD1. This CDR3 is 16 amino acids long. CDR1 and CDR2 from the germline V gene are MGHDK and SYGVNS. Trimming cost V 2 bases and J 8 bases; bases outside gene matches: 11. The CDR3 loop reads CASSEQGTGDYRGYTF. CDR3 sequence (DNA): TGTGCCAGCAGTGAACAAGGGACAGGGGATTACCGGGGCTACACCTTC.

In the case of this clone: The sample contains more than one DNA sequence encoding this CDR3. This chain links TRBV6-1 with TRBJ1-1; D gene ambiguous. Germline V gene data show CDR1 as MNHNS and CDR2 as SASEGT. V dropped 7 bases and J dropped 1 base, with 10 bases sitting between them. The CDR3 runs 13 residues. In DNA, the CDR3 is TGTGCCAGCACCCGCACCTCGAACACTGAAGCTTTCTTT. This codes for CASTRTSNTEAFF.

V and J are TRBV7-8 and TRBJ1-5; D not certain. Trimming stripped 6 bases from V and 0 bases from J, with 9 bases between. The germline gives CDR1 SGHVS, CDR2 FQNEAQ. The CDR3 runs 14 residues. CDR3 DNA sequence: TGTGCCAGCAGGGAAGGCTATAGCAATCAGCCCCAGCATTTT. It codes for CASREGYSNQPQHF.

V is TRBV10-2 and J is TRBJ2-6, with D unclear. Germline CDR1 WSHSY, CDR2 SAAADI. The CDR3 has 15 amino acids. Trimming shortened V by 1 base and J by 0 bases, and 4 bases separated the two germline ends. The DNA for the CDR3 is TGCGCCAGCAGTGAGTTCTTCTCTGGGGCCAACGTCCTGACTTTC. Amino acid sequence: CASSEFFSGANVLTF.

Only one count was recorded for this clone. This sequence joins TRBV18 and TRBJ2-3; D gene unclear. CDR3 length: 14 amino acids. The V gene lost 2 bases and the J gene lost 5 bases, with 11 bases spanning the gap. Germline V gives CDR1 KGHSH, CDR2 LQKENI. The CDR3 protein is CASSPVSLGDTQYF. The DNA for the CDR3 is TGTGCCAGCTCACCAGTCTCGCTAGGAGATACGCAGTATTTT.

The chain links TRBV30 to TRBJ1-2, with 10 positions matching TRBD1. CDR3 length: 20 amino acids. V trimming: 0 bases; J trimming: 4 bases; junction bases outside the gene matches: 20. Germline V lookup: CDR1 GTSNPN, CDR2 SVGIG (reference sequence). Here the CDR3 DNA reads TGTGCCTGGAGTGTTCCCTTTCGACAGGGGGCGAACCCTCCCCTCTATGGCTACACCTTC. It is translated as CAWSVPFRQGANPPLYGYTF.

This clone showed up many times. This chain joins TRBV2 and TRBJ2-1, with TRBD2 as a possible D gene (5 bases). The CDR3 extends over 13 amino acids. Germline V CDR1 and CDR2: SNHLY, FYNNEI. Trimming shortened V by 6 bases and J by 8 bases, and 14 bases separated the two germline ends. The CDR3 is CASSELEGYEQFF. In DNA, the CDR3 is TGTGCCAGCAGCGAACTTGAGGGCTATGAGCAGTTCTTC.

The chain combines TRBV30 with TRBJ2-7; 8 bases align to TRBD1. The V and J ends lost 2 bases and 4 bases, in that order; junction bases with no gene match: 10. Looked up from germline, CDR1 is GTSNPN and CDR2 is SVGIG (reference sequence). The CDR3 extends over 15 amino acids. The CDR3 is CAWSSTVDRVYEQYF. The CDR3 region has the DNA TGTGCCTGGAGTTCAACGGTGGACAGGGTTTACGAGCAGTACTTC.